The 8 T cell receptor beta chains presented below share a single source sample, sequenced in a study of T cells in Graves' hyperthyroidism and ophthalmopathy. RNA transcripts yielded amplified TCR beta CDR3 regions. TCR CDR3 regions were first amplified by RT-PCR with HTBI primers. TCRdb recomputed calls from the multiplex PCR reads with MiXCR, one row per CDR3 protein. The table shows about 480,000 distinct CDR3 sequences, with less than 25% occurring only once. The source material was blood. The receptors here all came from a woman aged 70-85 years with Graves' ophthalmopathy.

This chain uses TRBV2 with TRBJ2-7; 10 bases fit TRBD2. Per the germline V gene, CDR1 is SNHLY and CDR2 is FYNNEI. V lost 7 bases and J lost 5; bases outside the gene matches: 11. The CDR3 has 15 amino acids. The CDR3 loop reads CASNRMASGSDEQYF. The CDR3 DNA sequence: TGTGCCAGCAATAGAATGGCTAGCGGGAGCGACGAGCAGTACTTC.

This chain links TRBV6-2 or TRBV6-3 with TRBJ1-2; perhaps TRBD1 as D (5 bases). The CDR3 has 15 amino acids. Germline assignment: CDR1 MNHEY and CDR2 SVGEGT. Trimming removed 3 bases from V and 4 bases from J, with 15 bases in between. In DNA form, the CDR3 reads TGTGCCAGCAGTTATAGGAGAGACAGTCCCTATGGCTACACCTTC. Translation: CASSYRRDSPYGYTF.

J is TRBJ1-1 and V is TRBV14, with TRBD1 identical over 7 bases. The CDR3 covers 15 residues. Germline trimming cut 5 bases from V and 1 base from J; bases unmatched to any gene: 7. From germline, CDR1 is SGHDN and CDR2 FVKESK. CDR3 sequence: CASSYVGTENTEAFF. As DNA, the CDR3 is TGTGCCAGCAGCTACGTTGGGACAGAGAACACTGAAGCTTTCTTT. The entire variable domain, with the rest obtained from reference TRBV14 and TRBJ1-1, is as follows: EAGVTQFPSHSVIEKGQTVTLRCDPISGHDNLYWYRRVMGKEIKFLLHFVKESKQDESGMPNNRFLAERTGGTYSTLKVQPAELEDSGVYFCASSYVGTENTEAFFGQGTRLTVV.

This clonotype was detected only a few times. J is TRBJ1-6 and V is TRBV5-5; D is perhaps TRBD1 (5 bases). V dropped 4 bases and J dropped 4 bases, with 12 bases sitting between them. Germline V gene sequence: CDR1 SGHKS, CDR2 YYEKEE (reference sequence). CDR3 length: 15 residues. For the CDR3, the DNA is TGTGCCAGCAGCCTCAGGGACCCTTATAATTCACCCCTCCACTTT. Protein sequence: CASSLRDPYNSPLHF.

There are many counts of this clonotype. V is TRBV30 and J is TRBJ1-1; D not resolved. Germline-derived CDR1 and CDR2 are GTSNPN and SVGIG (reference sequence). The CDR3 loop spans 12 amino acids. Between the trimmed V and J ends, which lost 0 bases and 4 bases, there was a span of 6 bases. Here the CDR3 DNA reads TGTGCCTGGAGTGTACTGAGCACTGAAGCTTTCTTT. It translates to CAWSVLSTEAFF.

This clonotype has at least ten counts. The CDR3 bases are TGTGCCAGCAGCCAAGTAGGGAGAAATCAGCCCCAGCATTTT. Amino acids: CASSQVGRNQPQHF. The V call is TRBV3-1, the J call TRBJ1-5, with D hard to call. The CDR3 sequence is 14 residues long. CDR1 LGHDT and CDR2 YNNKEL come from the germline V gene (reference sequence). V was clipped by 1 base and J by 4 bases, with 8 bases between them.

V is TRBV6-2 or TRBV6-3 and J is TRBJ2-7; TRBD2 matches at 13 bases. This CDR3 region has 16 residues. Germline V gene sequence: CDR1 MNHEY, CDR2 SVGEGT. After removal of 4 bases from V and 0 bases from J, the junction contained 3 bases not matched to a gene. For the CDR3, the DNA is TGTGCCAGCAGTTCAGGACTAGCGGGAGCCTCCTACGAGCAGTACTTC. It specifies CASSSGLAGASYEQYF.

This sequence joins TRBV9 and TRBJ1-2; 8 bases are a match to TRBD1. Trimming took 0 bases from V and 4 from J; bases not matched to a gene: 5. Germline V lookup: CDR1 SGDLS, CDR2 YYNGEE. This CDR3 contains 15 residues. The CDR3 sequence: CASSVENRGTYGYTF. The CDR3 DNA reads TGTGCCAGCAGCGTAGAAAACAGGGGGACCTATGGCTACACCTTC.